These 5 T cell receptor beta chains were all obtained from the same sample, sequenced in a study of shared clonotypes between healthy human individuals. The method was immunoSEQ multiplex PCR; TCRdb's version includes in-frame clones alone and lacks a portion of them. The sample contains around 350,000 clones, around 67% of which appear only once. Sequenced input: memory CD4+ T cells sorted from blood. Noted subset: CD45RA-negative fraction. These receptors originate from a man aged 25-45 years in good health.

The chain links TRBV7-9 to TRBJ2-7; D is uncertain. Germline loops: CDR1 SEHNR, CDR2 FQNEAQ (reference sequence). Trimming left V 11 bases short and J 4 bases short, with 18 bases between. The CDR3 sequence is 13 residues long. As DNA, the CDR3 is TGTGCCGTAAACGGATTCAGCCGTTACGAGCAGTACTTC. It specifies CAVNGFSRYEQYF.

V and J are TRBV19 and TRBJ1-5, with no clear D. With 7 bases removed from V and 9 bases from J, the gap between germline ends came to 16 bases. Per the germline V gene, CDR1 is LNHDA and CDR2 is SQIVND (reference sequence). This CDR3 has 13 residues. The CDR3 loop is CASISGPRGPQHF. The CDR3 DNA is TGTGCCAGTATCTCCGGCCCACGGGGGCCCCAGCATTTT.

This clone came up many times. The V gene is TRBV25-1, the J gene TRBJ2-7; the D is unclear. Trimming took off 4 bases at V and 2 bases at J, with 12 bases between the two ends. Germline lookup yields CDR1 MGHDK and CDR2 SYGVNS. The CDR3 length is 14 residues. The DNA for the CDR3 is TGTGCCAGCAGTGCACGACTGGTCACCTACGAGCAGTACTTC. Amino acids: CASSARLVTYEQYF.

This chain connects TRBV12-2 to TRBJ2-7; the table gives TRBD2 as D, unverified against the DNA. TRBV12-2 is annotated as a pseudogene. The CDR3 loop spans 17 amino acids. The CDR3 sequence: CASRLAHKAGGKCEQYF. The CDR3 bases are TGTGCAAGTCGTCTAGCGCATAAGGCGGGAGGGAAATGCGAGCAGTACTTC.

The chain employs TRBV5-6 and TRBJ2-7; D is uncertain. The V and J ends lost 2 bases and 0 bases respectively, with 9 bases between them. In germline, CDR1 is SGHDT, CDR2 YYEEEE. The CDR3 extends over 14 amino acids. DNA for the CDR3: TGTGCCAGCAGCTTCGGTGGGGACTCCTACGAGCAGTACTTC. Protein product: CASSFGGDSYEQYF.